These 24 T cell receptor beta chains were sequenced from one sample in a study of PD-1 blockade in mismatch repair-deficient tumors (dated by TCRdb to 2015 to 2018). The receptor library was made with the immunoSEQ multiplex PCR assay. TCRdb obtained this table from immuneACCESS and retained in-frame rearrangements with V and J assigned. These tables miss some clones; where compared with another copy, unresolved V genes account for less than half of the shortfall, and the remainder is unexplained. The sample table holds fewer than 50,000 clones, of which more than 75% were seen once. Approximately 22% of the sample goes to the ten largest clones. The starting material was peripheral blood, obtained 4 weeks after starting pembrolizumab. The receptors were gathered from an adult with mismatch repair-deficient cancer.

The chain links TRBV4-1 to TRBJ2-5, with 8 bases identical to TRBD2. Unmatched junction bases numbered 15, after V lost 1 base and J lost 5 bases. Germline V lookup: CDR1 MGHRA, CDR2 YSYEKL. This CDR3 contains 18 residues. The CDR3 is CASSQALVFGGGRETQYF. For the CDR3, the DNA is TGCGCCAGCAGCCAAGCTTTAGTTTTTGGAGGCGGGAGGGAGACCCAGTACTTC.

CDR3 nucleotides: TGTGCCAGCAGTTGGGGACAGGGGGCGTACGAGCAGTACTTC. Its protein product is CASSWGQGAYEQYF. The J gene is TRBJ2-7, the V gene TRBV6-5; 12 nucleotides align to TRBD1. Germline-derived CDR1 and CDR2 are MNHEY and SVGAGI. Trimming removed 4 bases from V and 4 bases from J; junction bases left unmatched: 2. CDR3 length: 14 amino acids.

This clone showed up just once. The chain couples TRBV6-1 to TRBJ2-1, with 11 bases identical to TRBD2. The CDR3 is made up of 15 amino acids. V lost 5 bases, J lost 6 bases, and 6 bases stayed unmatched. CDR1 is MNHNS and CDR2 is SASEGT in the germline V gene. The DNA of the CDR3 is TGTGCCAGCAGTCCACTAGCGGGAGAGACCAATGAGCAGTTCTTC. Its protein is CASSPLAGETNEQFF.

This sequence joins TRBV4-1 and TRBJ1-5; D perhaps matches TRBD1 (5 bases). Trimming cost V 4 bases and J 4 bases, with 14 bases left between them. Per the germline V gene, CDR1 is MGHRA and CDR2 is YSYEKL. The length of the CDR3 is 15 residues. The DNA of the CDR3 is TGCGCCAGCAGCCGCGGGACTTTGGGGAATCAGCCCCAGCATTTT. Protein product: CASSRGTLGNQPQHF.

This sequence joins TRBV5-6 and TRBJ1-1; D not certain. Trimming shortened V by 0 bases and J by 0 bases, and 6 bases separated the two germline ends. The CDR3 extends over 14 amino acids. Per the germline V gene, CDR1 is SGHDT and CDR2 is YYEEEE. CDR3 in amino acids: CASSLEVVNTEAFF. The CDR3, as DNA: TGTGCCAGCAGCTTGGAGGTGGTGAACACTGAAGCTTTCTTT.

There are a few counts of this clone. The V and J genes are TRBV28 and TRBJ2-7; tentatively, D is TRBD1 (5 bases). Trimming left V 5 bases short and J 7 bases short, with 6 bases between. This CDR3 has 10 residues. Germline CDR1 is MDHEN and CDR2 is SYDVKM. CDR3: CASSRGEQYF. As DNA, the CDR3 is TGTGCCAGCAGTAGGGGAGAGCAGTACTTC.

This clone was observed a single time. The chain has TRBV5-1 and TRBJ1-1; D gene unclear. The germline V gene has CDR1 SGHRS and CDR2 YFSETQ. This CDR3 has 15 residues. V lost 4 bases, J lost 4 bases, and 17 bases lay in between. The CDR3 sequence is CASSPGPATSTEAFF. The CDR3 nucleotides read TGCGCCAGCAGCCCCGGACCCGCGACCTCCACTGAAGCTTTCTTT.

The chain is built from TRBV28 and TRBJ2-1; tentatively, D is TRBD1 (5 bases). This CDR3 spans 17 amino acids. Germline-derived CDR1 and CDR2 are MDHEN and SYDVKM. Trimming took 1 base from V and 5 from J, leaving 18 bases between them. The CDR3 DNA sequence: TGTGCCAGCAGTTTATTGGGCGGACACCTTGGAAACAATGAGCAGTTCTTC. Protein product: CASSLLGGHLGNNEQFF.

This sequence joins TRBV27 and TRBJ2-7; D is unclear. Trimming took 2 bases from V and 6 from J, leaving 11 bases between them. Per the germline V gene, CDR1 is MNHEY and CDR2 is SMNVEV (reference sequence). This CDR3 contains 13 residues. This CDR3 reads CASSLIKTAEQYF. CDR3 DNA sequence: TGTGCCAGCAGTTTAATAAAAACCGCCGAGCAGTACTTC.

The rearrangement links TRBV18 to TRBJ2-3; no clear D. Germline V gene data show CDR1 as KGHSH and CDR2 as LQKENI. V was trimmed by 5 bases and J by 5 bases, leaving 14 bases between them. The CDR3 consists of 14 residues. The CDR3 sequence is CASSRGSNRDTQYF. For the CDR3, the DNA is TGTGCCAGCTCAAGAGGCAGCAATCGAGATACGCAGTATTTT.

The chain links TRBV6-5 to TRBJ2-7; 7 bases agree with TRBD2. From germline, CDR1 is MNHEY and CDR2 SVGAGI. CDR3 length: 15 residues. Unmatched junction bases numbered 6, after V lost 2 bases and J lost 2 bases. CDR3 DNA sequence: TGTGCCAGCAGTTACGGGGGGGAAGCGGCCTACGAGCAGTACTTC. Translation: CASSYGGEAAYEQYF.

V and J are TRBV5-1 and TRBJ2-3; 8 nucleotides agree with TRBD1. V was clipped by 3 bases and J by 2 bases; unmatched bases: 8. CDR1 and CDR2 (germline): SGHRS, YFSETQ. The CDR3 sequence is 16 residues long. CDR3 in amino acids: CASSSEGRGPTDTQYF. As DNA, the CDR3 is TGCGCCAGCAGCTCGGAAGGCAGGGGGCCCACAGATACGCAGTATTTT. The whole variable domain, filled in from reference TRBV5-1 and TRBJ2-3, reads KAGVTQTPRYLIKTRGQQVTLSCSPISGHRSVSWYQQTPGQGLQFLFEYFSETQRNKGNFPGRFSGRQFSNSRSEMNVSTLELGDSALYLCASSSEGRGPTDTQYFGPGTRLTVL.

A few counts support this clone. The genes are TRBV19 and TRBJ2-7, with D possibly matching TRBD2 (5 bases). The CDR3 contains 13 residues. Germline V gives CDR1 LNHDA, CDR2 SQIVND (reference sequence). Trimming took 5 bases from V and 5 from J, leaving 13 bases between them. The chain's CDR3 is CASSGGYGNEQYF. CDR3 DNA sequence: TGTGCCAGTAGTGGAGGATATGGAAACGAGCAGTACTTC.

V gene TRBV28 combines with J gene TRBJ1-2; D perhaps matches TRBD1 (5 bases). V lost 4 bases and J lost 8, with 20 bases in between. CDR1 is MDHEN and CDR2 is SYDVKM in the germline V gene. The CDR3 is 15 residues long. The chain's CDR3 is CASSSYARVQHGYTF. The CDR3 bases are TGTGCCAGCAGTTCTTACGCCAGGGTTCAACACGGCTACACCTTC.

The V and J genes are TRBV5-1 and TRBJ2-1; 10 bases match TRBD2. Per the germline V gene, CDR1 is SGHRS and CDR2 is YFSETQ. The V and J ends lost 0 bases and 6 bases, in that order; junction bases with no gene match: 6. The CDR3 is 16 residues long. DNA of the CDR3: TGCGCCAGCAGCTTGGCCCCGGGACTAGCGCGCAATGAGCAGTTCTTC. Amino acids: CASSLAPGLARNEQFF.

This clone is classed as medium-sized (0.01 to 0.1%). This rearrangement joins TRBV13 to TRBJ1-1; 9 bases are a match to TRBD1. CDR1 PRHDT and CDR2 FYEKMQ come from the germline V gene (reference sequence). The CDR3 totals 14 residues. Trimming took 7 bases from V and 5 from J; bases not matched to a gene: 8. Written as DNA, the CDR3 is TGTGCCAGCACCCAGACAGGGGGGGAAACTGAAGCTTTCTTT. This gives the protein CASTQTGGETEAFF.

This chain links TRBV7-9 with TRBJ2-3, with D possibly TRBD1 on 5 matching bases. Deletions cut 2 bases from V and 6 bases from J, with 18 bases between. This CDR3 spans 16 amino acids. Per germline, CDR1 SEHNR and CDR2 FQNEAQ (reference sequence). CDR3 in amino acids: CASSLIGRQGVDTQYF. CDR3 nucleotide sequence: TGTGCCAGCAGCTTAATCGGTCGCCAGGGCGTGGATACGCAGTATTTT.

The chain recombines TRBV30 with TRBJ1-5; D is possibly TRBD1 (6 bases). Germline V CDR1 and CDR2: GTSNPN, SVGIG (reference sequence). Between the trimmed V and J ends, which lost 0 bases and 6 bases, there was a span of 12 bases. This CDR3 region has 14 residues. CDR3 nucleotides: TGTGCCTGGAGTGTGGGGGGGGCCGGTCAGCCCCAGCATTTT. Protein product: CAWSVGGAGQPQHF.

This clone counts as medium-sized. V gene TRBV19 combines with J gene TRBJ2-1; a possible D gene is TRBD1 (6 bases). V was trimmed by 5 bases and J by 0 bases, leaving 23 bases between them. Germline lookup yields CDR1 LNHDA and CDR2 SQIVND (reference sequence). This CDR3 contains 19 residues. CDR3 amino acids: CASSLRDITISSSYNEQFF. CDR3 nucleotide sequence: TGTGCCAGTAGTCTCCGGGACATTACTATCTCATCCTCCTACAATGAGCAGTTCTTC.

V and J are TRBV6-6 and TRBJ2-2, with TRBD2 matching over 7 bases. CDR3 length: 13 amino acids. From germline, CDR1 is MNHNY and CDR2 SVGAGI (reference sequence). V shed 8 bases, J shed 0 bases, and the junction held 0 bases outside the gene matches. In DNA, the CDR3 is TGTGCCAGCGGGGGGGCGAACACCGGGGAGCTGTTTTTT. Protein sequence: CASGGANTGELFF.

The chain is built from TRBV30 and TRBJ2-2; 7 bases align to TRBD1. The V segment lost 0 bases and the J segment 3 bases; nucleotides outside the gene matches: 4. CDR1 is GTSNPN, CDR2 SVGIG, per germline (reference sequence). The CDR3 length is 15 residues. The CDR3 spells CAWSVLTGYTGELFF. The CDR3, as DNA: TGTGCCTGGAGTGTACTGACAGGGTACACCGGGGAGCTGTTTTTT. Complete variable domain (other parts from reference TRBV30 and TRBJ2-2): SQTIHQWPATLVQPVGSPLSLECTVEGTSNPNLYWYRQAAGRGLQLLFYSVGIGQISSEVPQNLSASRPQDRQFILSSKKLLLSDSGFYLCAWSVLTGYTGELFFGEGSRLTVL.

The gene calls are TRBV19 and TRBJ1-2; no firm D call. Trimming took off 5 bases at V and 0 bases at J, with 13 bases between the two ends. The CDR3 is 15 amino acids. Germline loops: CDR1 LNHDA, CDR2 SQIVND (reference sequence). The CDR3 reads CASSGLEISNYGYTF. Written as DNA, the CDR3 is TGTGCCAGTAGTGGGCTCGAGATCTCTAACTATGGCTACACCTTC.

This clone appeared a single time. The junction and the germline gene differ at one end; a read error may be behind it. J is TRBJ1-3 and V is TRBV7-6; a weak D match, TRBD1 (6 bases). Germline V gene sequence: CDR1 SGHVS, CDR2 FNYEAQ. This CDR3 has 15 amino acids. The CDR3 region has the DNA TGTGCCAGCAGTTTAGGGCCAGGGGCTGGAAACACCATATATTTT. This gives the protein CASSLGPGAGNTIYF.

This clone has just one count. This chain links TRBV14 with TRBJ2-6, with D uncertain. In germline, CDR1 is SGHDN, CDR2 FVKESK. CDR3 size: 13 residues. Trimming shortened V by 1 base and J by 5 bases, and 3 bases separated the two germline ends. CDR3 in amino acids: CASSQARANVLTF. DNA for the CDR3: TGTGCCAGCAGCCAAGCGAGGGCCAACGTCCTGACTTTC.